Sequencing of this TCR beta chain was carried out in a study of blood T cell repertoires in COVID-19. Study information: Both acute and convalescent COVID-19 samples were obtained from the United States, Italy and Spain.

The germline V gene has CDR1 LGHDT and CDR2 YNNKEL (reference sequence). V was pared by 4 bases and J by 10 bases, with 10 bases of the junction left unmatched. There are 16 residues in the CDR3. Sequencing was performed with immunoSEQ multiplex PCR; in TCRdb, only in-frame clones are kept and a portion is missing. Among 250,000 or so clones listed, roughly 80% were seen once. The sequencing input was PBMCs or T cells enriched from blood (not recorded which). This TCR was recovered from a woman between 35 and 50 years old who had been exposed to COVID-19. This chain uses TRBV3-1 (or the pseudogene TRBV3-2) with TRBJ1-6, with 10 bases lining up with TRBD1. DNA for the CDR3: TGTGCCAGCAGCCTCCTACCGGGGACAGGGGACTCACCCCTCCACTTT. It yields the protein CASSLLPGTGDSPLHF.